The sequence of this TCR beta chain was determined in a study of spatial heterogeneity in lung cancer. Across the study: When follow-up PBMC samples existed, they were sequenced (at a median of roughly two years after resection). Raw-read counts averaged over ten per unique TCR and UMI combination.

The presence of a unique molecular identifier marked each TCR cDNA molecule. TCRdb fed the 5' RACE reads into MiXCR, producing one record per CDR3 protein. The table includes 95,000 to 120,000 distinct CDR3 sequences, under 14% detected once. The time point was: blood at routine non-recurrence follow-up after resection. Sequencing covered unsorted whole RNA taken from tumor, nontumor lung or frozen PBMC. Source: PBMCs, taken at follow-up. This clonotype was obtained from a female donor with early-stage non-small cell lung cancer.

CDR3 region: CASSLQGTPNEKLFF. Here the CDR3 DNA reads TGTGCCAGCAGCTTACAGGGTACCCCTAATGAAAAACTGTTTTTT. The chain links TRBV28 to TRBJ1-4; possible D gene TRBD1, 6 bases. Trimming removed 6 bases from V and 3 bases from J, with 14 bases in between. Per germline, CDR1 MDHEN and CDR2 SYDVKM. The CDR3 contains 15 residues. Together with reference TRBV28 and TRBJ1-4, the CDR3 gives the full variable domain: DVKVTQSSRYLVKRTGEKVFLECVQDMDHENMFWYRQDPGLGLRLIYFSYDVKMKEKGDIPEGYSVSREKKERFSLILESASTNQTSMYLCASSLQGTPNEKLFFGSGTQLSVL.